The 15 T cell receptor beta chains in this list originate from one sample, sequenced in a study of blood T cell repertoires in COVID-19. The data were produced by immunoSEQ multiplex PCR, yet TCRdb's version contains in-frame clones alone and is incomplete. The table lists 40,000 to 55,000 clones, 89% of them singletons. Input material: peripheral blood. These receptors came from a human donor in a cohort sampled during active COVID-19.

The chain has TRBV7-9 and TRBJ1-5, with TRBD1 as a possible D gene (6 bases). The V end lost 4 bases, the J end lost 2 bases, and 9 bases lay between the germline ends. Germline V gene sequence: CDR1 SEHNR, CDR2 FQNEAQ (reference sequence). The CDR3 totals 14 residues. CDR3 loop: CASSSDRGNQPQHF. The DNA of the CDR3 is TGTGCCAGCAGCTCGGACAGAGGCAATCAGCCCCAGCATTTT.

This clone was counted a single time. The V and J genes are TRBV25-1 and TRBJ2-1; D is uncertain. Trimming left V 4 bases short and J 12 bases short, with 10 bases between. There are 11 residues in the CDR3. The germline V gene has CDR1 MGHDK and CDR2 SYGVNS. The CDR3: CASSASFGQFF. The CDR3 DNA sequence: TGTGCCAGCAGTGCCAGTTTTGGGCAGTTCTTC.

The chain links TRBV5-5 to TRBJ2-2, with D possibly being TRBD1 (5 bases). Trimming pared 3 bases from V and 0 bases from J, leaving 9 bases between. The CDR3 covers 15 residues. Per germline, CDR1 SGHKS and CDR2 YYEKEE (reference sequence). This CDR3 reads CASSSRTTNTGELFF. CDR3 in DNA: TGTGCCAGCAGCTCGCGGACAACGAACACCGGGGAGCTGTTTTTT.

The chain carries TRBV4-3 and TRBJ1-1, with 7 bases matching TRBD1. The CDR3 spans 15 residues. The germline CDR1 and CDR2 sequences are LGHNA and YSLEER. J was trimmed by 5 bases and V by 0 bases; bases with no gene match: 6. The CDR3: CASSQDPRGWTEAFF. CDR3 sequence (DNA): TGCGCCAGCAGCCAAGACCCCAGGGGGTGGACTGAAGCTTTCTTT.

The chain couples TRBV5-1 to TRBJ1-1, with D possibly being TRBD1 (6 bases). The CDR3 is 13 residues long. Germline CDR1 reads SGHRS; CDR2 reads YFSETQ. V lost 0 bases and J lost 11, with 14 bases in between. For the CDR3, the DNA is TGCGCCAGCAGCTTGGGACAGGCGGGTGGGGCTTTCTTT. Its translation: CASSLGQAGGAFF.

The chain couples TRBV19 to TRBJ1-2; TRBD1 might be the D (5 bases). Trimming took 3 bases from V and 2 from J, leaving 10 bases between them. Germline V CDR1 and CDR2: LNHDA, SQIVND (reference sequence). The CDR3 spans 14 residues. The CDR3 loop is CASSIRASNYGYTF. DNA of the CDR3: TGTGCCAGTAGTATCAGGGCCTCAAACTATGGCTACACCTTC.

J is TRBJ1-2 and V is TRBV29-1; D uncertain. The CDR3 spans 13 residues. Looked up from germline, CDR1 is SQVTM and CDR2 is ANQGSEA. V lost 6 bases and J lost 0, with 11 bases in between. The CDR3 nucleotides are TGCAGCGTCTACCAAAGCTCTAACTATGGCTACACCTTC. Its protein is CSVYQSSNYGYTF.

The chain combines TRBV4-2 with TRBJ1-2; tentative D call: TRBD1 (6 bases). The V and J ends lost 0 bases and 2 bases respectively, with 16 bases between them. CDR3 length equals 17 residues. Germline CDR1 reads LGHNA; CDR2 reads YNFKEQ. CDR3 coding DNA: TGTGCCAGCAGCCAAGAGCTCAAATCGGACAGCAACTATGGCTACACCTTC. Its translation: CASSQELKSDSNYGYTF.

The genes are TRBV19 and TRBJ1-4; 9 bases align to TRBD1. Losses at the gene ends were 6 bases for V and 3 bases for J; bases not matched to a gene: 5. The CDR3 length is 15 residues. Per germline, CDR1 LNHDA and CDR2 SQIVND (reference sequence). This chain's CDR3 is CASRPRTGANEKLFF. CDR3 coding DNA: TGTGCCAGTAGGCCCCGGACAGGGGCTAATGAAAAACTGTTTTTT.

This clone was counted a few times. This chain joins TRBV2 and TRBJ2-2; 11 positions match TRBD2. The CDR3 loop spans 15 amino acids. Looked up from germline, CDR1 is SNHLY and CDR2 is FYNNEI. V gave up 7 bases and J gave up 5 bases; unmatched junction bases: 6. The CDR3 sequence is CASKWGLAETGELFF. CDR3 in DNA: TGTGCCAGCAAATGGGGACTAGCGGAGACCGGGGAGCTGTTTTTT.

The chain couples TRBV28 to TRBJ2-3; 13 nucleotides agree with TRBD2. CDR1 MDHEN and CDR2 SYDVKM come from the germline V gene. V shed 5 bases, J shed 6 bases, and the junction held 8 bases outside the gene matches. The CDR3 sequence is 16 residues long. The CDR3 reads CASSRTSGRAWDTQYF. The DNA of the CDR3 is TGTGCCAGCAGTCGCACTAGCGGGAGGGCATGGGATACGCAGTATTTT.

V usage is TRBV4-3 and J usage is TRBJ2-7; 9 bases are a match to TRBD1. The junction had 5 bases not matched to a gene; V was cut back by 0 bases and J by 2 bases. The CDR3 sequence is 16 residues long. Germline CDR1 is LGHNA and CDR2 is YSLEER. CDR3 sequence (DNA): TGCGCCAGCAGCCAAGATTGGGGACAGGGTCCCTACGAGCAGTACTTC. As protein: CASSQDWGQGPYEQYF.

The genes are TRBV7-8 and TRBJ2-7; 8 bases fit TRBD1. The CDR3 is 15 residues long. Germline lookup yields CDR1 SGHVS and CDR2 FQNEAQ. J was trimmed by 3 bases and V by 4 bases; bases with no gene match: 8. CDR3 in DNA: TGTGCCAGCAGCTCGCTCGGACAGGGTGTCTACGAGCAGTACTTC. This gives the protein CASSSLGQGVYEQYF.

The chain combines TRBV11-2 with TRBJ2-7, with 9 nucleotides matching TRBD1. Germline V CDR1 and CDR2: SGHAT, FQNNGV. The ends lost 5 bases at V and 3 bases at J; junction bases unmatched: 2. This CDR3 contains 13 residues. This CDR3 reads CASSRDRDYEQYF. CDR3 nucleotide sequence: TGTGCCAGCAGCCGGGACAGGGACTACGAGCAGTACTTC.

The chain uses TRBV4-2 and TRBJ2-7; 8 bases are a match to TRBD1. This CDR3 region has 16 residues. The V and J ends lost 3 bases and 2 bases, in that order; junction bases with no gene match: 9. CDR1 is LGHNA, CDR2 YNFKEQ, per germline. The CDR3 protein is CASSHIRTGRTYEQYF. CDR3 sequence (DNA): TGTGCCAGCAGCCACATACGGACAGGGCGGACCTACGAGCAGTACTTC.